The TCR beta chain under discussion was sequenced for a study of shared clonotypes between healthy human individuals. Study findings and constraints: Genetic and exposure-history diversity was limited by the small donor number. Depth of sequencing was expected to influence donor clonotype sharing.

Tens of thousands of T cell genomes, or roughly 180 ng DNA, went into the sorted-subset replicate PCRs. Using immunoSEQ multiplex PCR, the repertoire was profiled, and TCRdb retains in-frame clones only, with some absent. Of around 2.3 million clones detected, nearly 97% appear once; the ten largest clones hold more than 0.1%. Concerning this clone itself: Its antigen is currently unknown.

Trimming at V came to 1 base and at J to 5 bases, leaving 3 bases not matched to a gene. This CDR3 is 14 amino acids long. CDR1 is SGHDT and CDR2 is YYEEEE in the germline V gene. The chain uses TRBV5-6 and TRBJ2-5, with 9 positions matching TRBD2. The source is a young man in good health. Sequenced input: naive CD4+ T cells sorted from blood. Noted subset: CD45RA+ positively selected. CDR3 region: CASSLYSGGETQYF. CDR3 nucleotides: TGTGCCAGCAGCTTGTATAGCGGGGGTGAGACCCAGTACTTC. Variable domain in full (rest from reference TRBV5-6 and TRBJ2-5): DAGVTQSPTHLIKTRGQQVTLRCSPKSGHDTVSWYQQALGQGPQFIFQYYEEEERQRGNFPDRFSGHQFPNYSSELNVNALLLGDSALYLCASSLYSGGETQYFGPGTRLLVL.